The T cell receptor (beta chain) under discussion was sequenced for a study of graft-versus-host responses after intestinal transplantation. Overall study: Multivisceral, liver-intestinal, or isolated intestinal transplants were given to recipients. Every recipient underwent anti-thymocyte globulin induction, then tacrolimus and steroids for roughly 3 years.

This CDR3 has 13 amino acids. Per the germline V gene, CDR1 is MNHEY and CDR2 is SMNVEV (reference sequence). J was trimmed by 10 bases and V by 3 bases; bases with no gene match: 5. TCRdb keeps only in-frame clones here, not all; method: immunoSEQ multiplex PCR. The sample shows about 70,000 clones, roughly 94% of them seen only once. On this clone: Its specificity is not known.

The V and J genes are TRBV27 and TRBJ2-1; 8 bases are shared with TRBD2. This receptor was taken from a human donor who received an intestinal transplant. The sequences come from unstimulated CD8+ T cells sorted from spleen or lymph node cells, collected before intestinal transplant. The CDR3 loop reads CASSLPGLVEQFF. As DNA, the CDR3 is TGTGCCAGCAGTTTGCCGGGACTAGTGGAGCAGTTCTTC.